This T cell receptor beta chain was found in a study of regulatory T cells in long-lasting Graves disease. CDR3 regions were amplified by Arm-PCR using iRepertoire HTBI primers to build TCR beta libraries. In TCRdb, the multiplex PCR reads were re-called with MiXCR into one record per CDR3 protein. The table shows 350,000 to 450,000 distinct CDR3 sequences, with around 23% occurring only once. Study-wide findings and caveats: Repertoires from persistent disease leaned toward TRBV28, TRBJ1-2 and TRBJ2-5. The sample size was small, and this may have reduced accuracy.

Noted time point: persistent/refractory GD, antithyroid drugs over 5 years with positive TRAb. PBMCs were the source of the RNA used for TCR sequencing. Patients of an endocrinology department in Xi'an, China, were included. Comment on this clonotype: What it binds is not known.

Germline CDR1 reads SGHDT; CDR2 reads YYEEEE. The CDR3 contains 16 residues. V lost 4 bases, J lost 0 bases, and 6 bases stayed unmatched. The sequence was obtained from a female donor with Graves disease. The specimen was peripheral blood mononuclear cells (PBMCs), collected when the disease was refractory, from a patient treated with antithyroid drugs. V and J are TRBV5-6 and TRBJ2-7, with 11 bases matching TRBD2. CDR3 residues: CASSETSGVSSYEQYF. The CDR3 nucleotides read TGTGCCAGCAGCGAGACTAGCGGGGTCAGCTCCTACGAGCAGTACTTC.